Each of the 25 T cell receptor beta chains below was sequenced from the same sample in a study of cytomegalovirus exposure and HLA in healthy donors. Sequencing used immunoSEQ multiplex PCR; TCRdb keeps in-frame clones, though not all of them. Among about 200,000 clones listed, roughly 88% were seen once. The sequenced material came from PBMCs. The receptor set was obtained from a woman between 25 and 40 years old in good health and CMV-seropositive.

CDR3: CASGYSPTGDTEAFF. The CDR3 DNA reads as TGTGCCAGCGGCTATTCTCCGACAGGGGACACTGAAGCTTTCTTT. The gene calls are TRBV4-2 and TRBJ1-1; 8 bases map to TRBD1. The V gene end was trimmed by 8 bases and the J gene end by 3 bases; junction bases not matched to a gene: 11. The CDR3 spans 15 residues. The germline gives CDR1 LGHNA, CDR2 YNFKEQ.

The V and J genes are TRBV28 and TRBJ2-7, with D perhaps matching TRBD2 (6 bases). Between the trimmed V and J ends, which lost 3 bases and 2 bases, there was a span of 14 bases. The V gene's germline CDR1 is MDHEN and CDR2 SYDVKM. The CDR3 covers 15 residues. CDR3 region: CASSFTGTGTYEQYF. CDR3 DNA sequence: TGTGCCAGCAGTTTTACCGGGACTGGCACCTACGAGCAGTACTTC.

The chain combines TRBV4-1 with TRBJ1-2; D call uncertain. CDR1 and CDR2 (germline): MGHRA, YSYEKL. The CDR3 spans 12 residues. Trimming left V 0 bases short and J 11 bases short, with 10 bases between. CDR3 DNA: TGCGCCAGCAGCCAAGACCGGGTTGTTTACACCTTC. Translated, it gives CASSQDRVVYTF.

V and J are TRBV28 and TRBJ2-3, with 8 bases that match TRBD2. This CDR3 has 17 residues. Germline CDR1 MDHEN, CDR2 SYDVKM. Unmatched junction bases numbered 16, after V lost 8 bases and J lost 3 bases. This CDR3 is CASRTGGGLEATDTQYF. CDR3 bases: TGTGCCAGCCGTACGGGCGGGGGACTAGAGGCGACAGATACGCAGTATTTT.

This CDR3 is CARSRTETGELFF. The CDR3 DNA follows: TGTGCCAGAAGCAGGACAGAAACCGGGGAGCTGTTTTTT. The J gene is TRBJ2-2, the V gene TRBV5-3; possibly TRBD1 for D (6 bases). TRBV5-3 is identified as an open reading frame with a role that is uncertain. V was pared by 4 bases and J by 5 bases, with 9 bases between. There are 13 residues in the CDR3.

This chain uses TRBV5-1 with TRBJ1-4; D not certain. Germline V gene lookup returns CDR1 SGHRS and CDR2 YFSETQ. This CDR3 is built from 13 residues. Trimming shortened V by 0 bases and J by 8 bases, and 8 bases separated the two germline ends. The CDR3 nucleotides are TGCGCCAGCAGCTTGGCTCCGCAGGAAAAACTGTTTTTT. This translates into CASSLAPQEKLFF.

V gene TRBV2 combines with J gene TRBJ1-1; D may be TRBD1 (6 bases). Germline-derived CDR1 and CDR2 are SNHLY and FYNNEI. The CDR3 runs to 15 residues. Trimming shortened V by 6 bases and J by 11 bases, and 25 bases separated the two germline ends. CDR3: CASSIPGHVGFWAFF. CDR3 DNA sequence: TGTGCCAGCAGCATCCCGGGACATGTAGGATTTTGGGCTTTCTTT.

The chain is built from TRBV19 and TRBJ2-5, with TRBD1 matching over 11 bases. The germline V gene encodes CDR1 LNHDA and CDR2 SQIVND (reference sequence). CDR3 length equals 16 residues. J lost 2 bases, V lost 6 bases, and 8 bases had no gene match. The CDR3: CASSQGTGGIQETQYF. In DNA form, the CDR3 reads TGTGCCAGTAGCCAGGGGACAGGGGGTATTCAAGAGACCCAGTACTTC.

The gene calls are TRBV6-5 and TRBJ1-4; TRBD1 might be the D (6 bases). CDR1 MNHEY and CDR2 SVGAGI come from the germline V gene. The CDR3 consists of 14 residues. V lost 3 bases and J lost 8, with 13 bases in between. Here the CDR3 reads CASSYSHGQEKLFF. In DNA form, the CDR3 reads TGTGCCAGCAGTTATTCGCACGGACAGGAAAAACTGTTTTTT.

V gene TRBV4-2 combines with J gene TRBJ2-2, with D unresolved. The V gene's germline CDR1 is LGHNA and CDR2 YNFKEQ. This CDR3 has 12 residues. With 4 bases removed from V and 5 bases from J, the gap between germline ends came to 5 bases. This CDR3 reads CASSPLTGELFF. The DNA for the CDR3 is TGTGCCAGCAGCCCTCTAACCGGGGAGCTGTTTTTT.

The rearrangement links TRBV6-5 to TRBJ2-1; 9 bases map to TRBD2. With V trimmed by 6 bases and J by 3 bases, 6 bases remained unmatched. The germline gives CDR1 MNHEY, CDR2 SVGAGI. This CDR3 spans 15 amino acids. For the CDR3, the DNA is TGTGCCAGCAGGACTCTAGCGGGGTTCTACAATGAGCAGTTCTTC. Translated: CASRTLAGFYNEQFF.

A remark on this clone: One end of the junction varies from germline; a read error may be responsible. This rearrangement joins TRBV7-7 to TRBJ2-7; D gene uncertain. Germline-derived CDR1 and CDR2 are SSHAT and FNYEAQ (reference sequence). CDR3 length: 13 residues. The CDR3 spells CASSFAESYEQYF. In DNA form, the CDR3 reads TGTGCTAGCAGCTTCGCGGAGTCCTACGAGCAGTACTTC.

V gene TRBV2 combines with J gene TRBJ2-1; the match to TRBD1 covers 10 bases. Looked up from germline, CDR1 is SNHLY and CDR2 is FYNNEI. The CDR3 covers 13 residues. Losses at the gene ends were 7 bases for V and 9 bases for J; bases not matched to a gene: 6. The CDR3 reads CASMRQGAGEQFF. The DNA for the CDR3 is TGTGCCAGCATGAGACAGGGGGCCGGTGAGCAGTTCTTC. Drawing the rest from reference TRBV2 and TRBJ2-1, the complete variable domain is EPEVTQTPSHQVTQMGQEVILRCVPISNHLYFYWYRQILGQKVEFLVSFYNNEISEKSEIFDDQFSVERPDGSNFTLKIRSTKLEDSAMYFCASMRQGAGEQFFGPGTRLTVL.

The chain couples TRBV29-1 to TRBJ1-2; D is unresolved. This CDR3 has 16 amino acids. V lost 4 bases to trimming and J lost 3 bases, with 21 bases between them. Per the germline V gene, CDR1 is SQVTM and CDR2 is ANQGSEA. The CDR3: CSVVEVDHRGYYGYTF. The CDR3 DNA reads TGCAGCGTTGTAGAGGTGGACCACCGGGGTTACTATGGCTACACCTTC.

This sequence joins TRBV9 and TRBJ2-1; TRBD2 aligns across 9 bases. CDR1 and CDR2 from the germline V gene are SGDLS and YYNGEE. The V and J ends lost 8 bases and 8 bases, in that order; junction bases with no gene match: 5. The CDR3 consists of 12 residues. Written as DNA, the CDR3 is TGTGCCAGTGCCCTAGCGGGGTATGAGCAGTTCTTC. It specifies CASALAGYEQFF.

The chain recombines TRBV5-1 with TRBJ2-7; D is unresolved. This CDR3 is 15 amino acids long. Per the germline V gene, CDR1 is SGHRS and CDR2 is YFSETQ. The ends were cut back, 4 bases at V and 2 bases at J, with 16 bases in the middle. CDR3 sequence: CASSLTGFEAYEQYF. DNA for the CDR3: TGCGCCAGCAGCCTGACTGGATTTGAGGCCTACGAGCAGTACTTC.

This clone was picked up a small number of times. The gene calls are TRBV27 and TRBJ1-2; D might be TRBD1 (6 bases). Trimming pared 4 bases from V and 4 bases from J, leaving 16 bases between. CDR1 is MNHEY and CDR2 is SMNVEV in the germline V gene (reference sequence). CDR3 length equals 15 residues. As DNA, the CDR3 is TGTGCCAGCAGTTCCCTTACCGGGACATCCTATGGCTACACCTTC. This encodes CASSSLTGTSYGYTF.

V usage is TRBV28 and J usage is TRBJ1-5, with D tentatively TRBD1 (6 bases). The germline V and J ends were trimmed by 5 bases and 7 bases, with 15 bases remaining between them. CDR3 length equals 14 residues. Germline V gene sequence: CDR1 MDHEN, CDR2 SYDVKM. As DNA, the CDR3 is TGTGCCAGCAGTCCGGGGGGGCGAAGACAGCCCCAGCATTTT. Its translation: CASSPGGRRQPQHF.

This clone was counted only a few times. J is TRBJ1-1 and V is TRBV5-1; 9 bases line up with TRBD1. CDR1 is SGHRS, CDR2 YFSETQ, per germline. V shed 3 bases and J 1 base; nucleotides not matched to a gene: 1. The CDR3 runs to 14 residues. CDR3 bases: TGCGCCAGCAGCTGGGGACAGGGGAACACTGAAGCTTTCTTT. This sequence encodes CASSWGQGNTEAFF.

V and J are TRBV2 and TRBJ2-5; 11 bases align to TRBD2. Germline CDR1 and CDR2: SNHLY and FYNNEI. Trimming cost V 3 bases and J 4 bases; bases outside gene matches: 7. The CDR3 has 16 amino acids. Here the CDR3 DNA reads TGTGCCAGCAGTGATACGTCTAGCGGGAGGCGAGAGACCCAGTACTTC. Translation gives CASSDTSSGRRETQYF.

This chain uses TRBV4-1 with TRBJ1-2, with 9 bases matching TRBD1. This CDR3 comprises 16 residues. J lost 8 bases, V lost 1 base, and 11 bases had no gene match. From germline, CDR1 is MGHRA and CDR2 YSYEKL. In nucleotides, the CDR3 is TGCGCCAGCAGCCAAGGTCCCCCGGGACAGGGTGAAGGCTACACCTTC. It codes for CASSQGPPGQGEGYTF.

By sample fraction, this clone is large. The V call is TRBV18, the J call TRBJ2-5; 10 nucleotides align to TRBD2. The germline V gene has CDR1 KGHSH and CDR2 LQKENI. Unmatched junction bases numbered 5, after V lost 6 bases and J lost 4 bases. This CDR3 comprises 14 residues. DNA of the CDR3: TGTGCCAGCTCGGCTAGCGGGAGTGGAGAGACCCAGTACTTC. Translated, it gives CASSASGSGETQYF.

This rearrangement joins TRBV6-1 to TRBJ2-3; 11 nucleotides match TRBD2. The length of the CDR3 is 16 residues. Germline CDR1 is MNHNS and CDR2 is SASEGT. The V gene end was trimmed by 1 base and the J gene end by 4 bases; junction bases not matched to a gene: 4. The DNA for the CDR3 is TGTGCCAGCAGTGAAGTTAGCGGGAGGGGGTCAGATACGCAGTATTTT. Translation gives CASSEVSGRGSDTQYF.

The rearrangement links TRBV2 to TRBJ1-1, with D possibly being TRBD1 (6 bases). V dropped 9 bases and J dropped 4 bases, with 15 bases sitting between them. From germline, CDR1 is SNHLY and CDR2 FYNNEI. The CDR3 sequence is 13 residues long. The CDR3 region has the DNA TGTGCCAGTACGACAGGAATGAGCACTGAAGCTTTCTTT. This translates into CASTTGMSTEAFF. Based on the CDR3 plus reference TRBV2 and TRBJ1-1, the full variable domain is EPEVTQTPSHQVTQMGQEVILRCVPISNHLYFYWYRQILGQKVEFLVSFYNNEISEKSEIFDDQFSVERPDGSNFTLKIRSTKLEDSAMYFCASTTGMSTEAFFGQGTRLTVV.

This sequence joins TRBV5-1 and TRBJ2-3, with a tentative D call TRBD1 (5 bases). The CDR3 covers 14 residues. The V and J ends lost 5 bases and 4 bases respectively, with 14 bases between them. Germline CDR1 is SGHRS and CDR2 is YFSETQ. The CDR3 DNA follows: TGCGCCAGCAGGTTCTCGGACATATCAGATACGCAGTATTTT. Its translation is CASRFSDISDTQYF.